What follows are 21 T cell receptor beta chains derived from one specimen sequenced in a study of cytomegalovirus exposure and HLA in healthy donors. The study ran its PCR with 60 Vbeta and 13 Jbeta primers. Using immunoSEQ multiplex PCR, the repertoire was profiled, and TCRdb retains in-frame clones only, with some absent. The repertoire holds more than 150,000 clones, just under 80% seen once, with 1.5% to 2% in the top ten. The specimen sequenced was PBMCs. These receptors all stem from a young woman in good health and CMV-seronegative.

This clone was seen a handful of times. V is TRBV5-1 and J is TRBJ2-3; a possible D gene is TRBD1 (5 bases). Germline V gene data show CDR1 as SGHRS and CDR2 as YFSETQ. There are 19 residues in the CDR3. The ends were cut back, 4 bases at V and 3 bases at J, with 27 bases in the middle. CDR3 loop: CASSPWRGGGRVKTDTQYF. The CDR3 nucleotides are TGCGCCAGCAGCCCGTGGCGAGGCGGCGGCAGGGTGAAGACAGATACGCAGTATTTT. Using reference TRBV5-1 and TRBJ2-3 for the parts outside the CDR3, the full variable domain is KAGVTQTPRYLIKTRGQQVTLSCSPISGHRSVSWYQQTPGQGLQFLFEYFSETQRNKGNFPGRFSGRQFSNSRSEMNVSTLELGDSALYLCASSPWRGGGRVKTDTQYFGPGTRLTVL.

The chain is built from TRBV19 and TRBJ1-5; 10 bases fit TRBD1. The CDR3 totals 19 residues. V shed 4 bases, J shed 6 bases, and the junction held 18 bases outside the gene matches. The V gene's germline CDR1 is LNHDA and CDR2 SQIVND (reference sequence). The CDR3 nucleotides are TGTGCCAGTAGTAAACGACTGTCCGGGACAGGGGTTTTTCCTCAGCCCCAGCATTTT. Translation gives CASSKRLSGTGVFPQPQHF. Full variable domain (missing parts from reference TRBV19 and TRBJ1-5): DGGITQSPKYLFRKEGQNVTLSCEQNLNHDAMYWYRQDPGQGLRLIYYSQIVNDFQKGDIAEGYSVSREKKESFPLTVTSAQKNPTAFYLCASSKRLSGTGVFPQPQHFGDGTRLSIL.

The chain links TRBV6-6 to TRBJ1-2; D is undetermined. Trimming shortened V by 2 bases and J by 0 bases, and 10 bases separated the two germline ends. The germline V gene has CDR1 MNHNY and CDR2 SVGAGI (reference sequence). This CDR3 contains 15 residues. CDR3 loop: CASSYGQHSNYGYTF. The DNA for the CDR3 is TGTGCCAGCAGTTACGGGCAGCACTCTAACTATGGCTACACCTTC.

The CDR3 region is CAWSRGSTEAFF. The CDR3 DNA sequence: TGTGCCTGGAGTAGAGGGAGCACTGAAGCTTTCTTT. The chain combines TRBV30 with TRBJ1-1; D unresolved. Germline V gene lookup returns CDR1 GTSNPN and CDR2 SVGIG (reference sequence). There are 12 residues in the CDR3. V was clipped by 2 bases and J by 4 bases, with 8 bases between them.

The chain links TRBV27 to TRBJ2-7; D is perhaps TRBD1 (6 bases). The CDR3 has 14 residues. Germline V gene lookup returns CDR1 MNHEY and CDR2 SMNVEV (reference sequence). With 4 bases removed from V and 3 bases from J, the gap between germline ends came to 13 bases. CDR3 loop: CASSSPGHLYEQYF. As DNA, the CDR3 is TGTGCCAGCAGTTCTCCGGGACACCTCTACGAGCAGTACTTC.

V is TRBV19 and J is TRBJ2-7; 7 nucleotides match TRBD1. V trimming: 5 bases; J trimming: 3 bases; junction bases outside the gene matches: 10. CDR3 length: 15 amino acids. Germline loops: CDR1 LNHDA, CDR2 SQIVND (reference sequence). The CDR3 nucleotides read TGTGCCAGTAGTGCTCCGGGACAGCCCAACTACGAGCAGTACTTC. Translated, it gives CASSAPGQPNYEQYF. The variable domain in full, with the rest retrieved from reference TRBV19 and TRBJ2-7, is DGGITQSPKYLFRKEGQNVTLSCEQNLNHDAMYWYRQDPGQGLRLIYYSQIVNDFQKGDIAEGYSVSREKKESFPLTVTSAQKNPTAFYLCASSAPGQPNYEQYFGPGTRLTVT.

The rearrangement links TRBV2 to TRBJ1-6; D uncertain. V was cut by 5 bases and J by 0 bases, with 11 bases left in between. There are 16 residues in the CDR3. Germline CDR1 is SNHLY and CDR2 is FYNNEI. As DNA, the CDR3 is TGTGCCAGCAGTAGATCCAGAAGCTCCTATAATTCACCCCTCCACTTT. It encodes CASSRSRSSYNSPLHF.

The chain uses TRBV6-5 and TRBJ2-5; 7 nucleotides line up with TRBD2. Trimming removed 2 bases from V and 3 bases from J; junction bases left unmatched: 6. The CDR3 spans 15 residues. Germline lookup yields CDR1 MNHEY and CDR2 SVGAGI. CDR3 nucleotide sequence: TGTGCCAGCAGTTACGGGAGGGGACTTAAAGAGACCCAGTACTTC. Residues: CASSYGRGLKETQYF.

The chain is built from TRBV19 and TRBJ2-3, with D unresolved. Trimming took 0 bases from V and 8 from J, leaving 12 bases between them. The CDR3 extends over 14 amino acids. Germline V lookup: CDR1 LNHDA, CDR2 SQIVND (reference sequence). Here the CDR3 reads CASSIERLSGTQYF. CDR3 nucleotide sequence: TGTGCCAGTAGTATAGAGAGGCTCTCGGGTACGCAGTATTTT.

The J gene is TRBJ1-3, the V gene TRBV27; D possibly corresponds to TRBD1 (5 bases). Trimming left V 3 bases short and J 2 bases short, with 8 bases between. CDR1 MNHEY and CDR2 SMNVEV come from the germline V gene (reference sequence). The CDR3 covers 14 residues. In DNA form, the CDR3 reads TGTGCCAGCAGTTTTGGGGGGGCTGGAAACACCATATATTTT. Translating it yields CASSFGGAGNTIYF.

The chain employs TRBV9 and TRBJ2-3; 16 positions agree with TRBD2. Per germline, CDR1 SGDLS and CDR2 YYNGEE. Trimming cost V 4 bases and J 2 bases; bases outside gene matches: 13. The CDR3 spans 20 residues. The CDR3 bases are TGTGCCAGCAGCTTCCCCGGGACTAGCGGGGGGGGTAAGACCACAGATACGCAGTATTTT. This sequence encodes CASSFPGTSGGGKTTDTQYF.

This rearrangement joins TRBV7-9 to TRBJ2-7; maybe TRBD2 (7 bases). Germline loops: CDR1 SEHNR, CDR2 FQNEAQ (reference sequence). Trimming took 5 bases from V and 4 from J, leaving 18 bases between them. CDR3 size: 15 residues. The DNA of the CDR3 is TGTGCCAGCAGCCGCGCGGGGGCCGGTGGATACGAGCAGTACTTC. This translates into CASSRAGAGGYEQYF.

This clone is a singleton in its sample. V is TRBV4-1 and J is TRBJ2-3, with TRBD2 matching over 8 bases. Germline V lookup: CDR1 MGHRA, CDR2 YSYEKL. The V and J ends lost 4 bases and 0 bases, in that order; junction bases with no gene match: 0. The CDR3 sequence is 14 residues long. The CDR3 nucleotides read TGCGCCAGCAGCCTAGCGGGGAGCACAGATACGCAGTATTTT. This gives the protein CASSLAGSTDTQYF.

The rearrangement joins TRBV6-5 to TRBJ2-7; TRBD1 agrees at 7 bases. CDR1 and CDR2 (germline): MNHEY, SVGAGI. The CDR3 has 14 amino acids. Trimming took 4 bases from V and 1 from J; bases not matched to a gene: 4. The DNA of the CDR3 is TGTGCCAGCAGTTTAGGGGGCCGGTCCTACGAGCAGTACTTC. Amino acids: CASSLGGRSYEQYF.

This clone was seen at least ten times. V usage is TRBV7-6 and J usage is TRBJ2-1, with no clear D. The CDR3 is made up of 13 amino acids. V was trimmed by 4 bases and J by 3 bases, leaving 7 bases between them. CDR1 is SGHVS and CDR2 is FNYEAQ in the germline V gene. CDR3 sequence (DNA): TGTGCCAGCAGCTCCACAGTCTACAATGAGCAGTTCTTC. This gives the protein CASSSTVYNEQFF.

This chain joins TRBV7-3 and TRBJ2-2, with a tentative D call TRBD2 (6 bases). The CDR3 has 15 residues. Trimming removed 3 bases at V and 1 base at J, with 9 bases between. Germline CDR1 and CDR2: SGHTA and FQGTGA. In nucleotides, the CDR3 is TGTGCCAGCAGCTTTTCCGGGGGGAACACCGGGGAGCTGTTTTTT. This encodes CASSFSGGNTGELFF.

This clone has only a few counts. The rearrangement links TRBV27 to TRBJ2-1, with D perhaps matching TRBD2 (7 bases). V lost 5 bases, J lost 3 bases, and 17 bases lay in between. The germline V gene encodes CDR1 MNHEY and CDR2 SMNVEV (reference sequence). This CDR3 contains 16 residues. In DNA form, the CDR3 reads TGTGCCAGCAGTCGAGTGGGGGGGGCCCTCTACAATGAGCAGTTCTTC. Its translation is CASSRVGGALYNEQFF.

The rearrangement links TRBV6-5 to TRBJ2-2, with a possible D match to TRBD1 (6 bases). The germline V gene encodes CDR1 MNHEY and CDR2 SVGAGI. Trimming removed 5 bases at V and 3 bases at J, with 13 bases between. This CDR3 spans 15 amino acids. The CDR3 DNA reads as TGTGCCAGCAGTAGACGTGGGGGCTACACCGGGGAGCTGTTTTTT. Translation: CASSRRGGYTGELFF.

The chain recombines TRBV5-1 with TRBJ1-4; TRBD1 matches at 8 bases. V was pared by 4 bases and J by 8 bases, with 16 bases of the junction left unmatched. Germline V gives CDR1 SGHRS, CDR2 YFSETQ. The CDR3 extends over 17 amino acids. The CDR3 DNA is TGCGCCAGCAGCGCCGGACAGGGCCGATCTTTAGGCGAAAAACTGTTTTTT. It encodes CASSAGQGRSLGEKLFF.

Comments on this clone: The same CDR3 is also encoded by other DNA sequences in this sample. The chain links TRBV7-9 to TRBJ2-3; D remains ambiguous. CDR3 size: 12 residues. Germline V gene sequence: CDR1 SEHNR, CDR2 FQNEAQ (reference sequence). Trimming pared 4 bases from V and 2 bases from J, leaving 4 bases between. Here the CDR3 reads CASSSVTDTQYF. In DNA form, the CDR3 reads TGTGCCAGCAGCTCGGTCACAGATACGCAGTATTTT.

The chain links TRBV19 to TRBJ1-1, with TRBD1 identical over 7 bases. Germline CDR1 and CDR2: LNHDA and SQIVND (reference sequence). Losses at the gene ends were 6 bases for V and 4 bases for J; bases not matched to a gene: 5. This CDR3 is built from 13 residues. CDR3: CASRRGRSTEAFF. CDR3 sequence (DNA): TGTGCCAGTAGGAGGGGGCGCAGCACTGAAGCTTTCTTT.